These 9 T cell receptor beta chains share one sample of origin, sequenced in a study of control samples from healthy donors and cancer patients. TCRdb's table, derived via immunoSEQ multiplex PCR, lists solely in-frame clones and lacks some. The sample contains about 150,000 clones, 80% to 95% of which appear only once. The specimen was blood. The receptor source for this set is a man aged 18 to 30 in good health.

This sequence joins TRBV12-5 and TRBJ2-1; D not resolved. Trimming took 5 bases from V and 7 from J, leaving 9 bases between them. The length of the CDR3 is 12 residues. In germline, CDR1 is LGHNT, CDR2 FRNRAP. The CDR3 bases are TGTGCTAGTGGTCCCGGGTGGAATGAGCAGTTCTTC. Its protein is CASGPGWNEQFF.

The chain has TRBV19 and TRBJ1-6, with 8 nucleotides matching TRBD1. With V trimmed by 4 bases and J by 0 bases, 2 bases remained unmatched. Germline V CDR1 and CDR2: LNHDA, SQIVND (reference sequence). The CDR3 covers 16 residues. Here the CDR3 reads CASSTGGGSYNSPLHF. The CDR3 nucleotides are TGTGCCAGTAGTACAGGGGGCGGCTCCTATAATTCACCCCTCCACTTT.

As concerns this clone: Other DNA sequences from this sample encode an identical CDR3 as well. The chain carries TRBV19 and TRBJ1-1, with D possibly TRBD1 on 5 matching bases. V lost 3 bases, J lost 0 bases, and 8 bases lay in between. The CDR3 runs to 14 residues. From germline, CDR1 is LNHDA and CDR2 SQIVND (reference sequence). CDR3 in amino acids: CASSIGGLNTEAFF. CDR3 DNA sequence: TGTGCCAGTAGTATTGGGGGGTTGAACACTGAAGCTTTCTTT.

The chain employs TRBV2 and TRBJ1-2, with D tentatively TRBD1 (6 bases). The CDR3 length is 15 residues. V was shortened by 3 bases and J by 5 bases, with 16 bases between the two germline ends. CDR1 is SNHLY, CDR2 FYNNEI, per germline. Here the CDR3 reads CASSESGALRYGYTF. Written as DNA, the CDR3 is TGTGCCAGCAGTGAGTCGGGGGCGCTGAGGTATGGCTACACCTTC.

This clone was detected only once. The chain carries TRBV6-5 and TRBJ2-7; D call uncertain. Between the trimmed V and J ends, which lost 8 bases and 2 bases, there was a span of 4 bases. The CDR3 length is 10 residues. Germline CDR1 is MNHEY and CDR2 is SVGAGI. This CDR3 reads CASAAYEQYF. In nucleotides, the CDR3 is TGTGCCAGCGCGGCCTACGAGCAGTACTTC.

Note on this clone: This CDR3 fails to terminate in the conserved phenylalanine or tryptophan, so it likely reflects a read error. Because the CDR3's place on the DNA is in doubt, the DNA is left out and the CDR3 is given as listed by TCRdb. The chain carries TRBV7-2 and TRBJ1-1; TRBD1, the table's D call, lacks a check against the DNA. Germline V gene lookup returns CDR1 SGHTA and CDR2 FQGNSA. The CDR3 totals 12 residues, both ends included. The CDR3 loop is CASSLGQQTPVL.

This chain joins TRBV9 and TRBJ1-2; TRBD1 agrees at 9 bases. V lost 4 bases to trimming and J lost 7 bases; unmatched junction nucleotides: 11. CDR1 is SGDLS, CDR2 YYNGEE, per germline. This CDR3 has 15 amino acids. The CDR3 nucleotides are TGTGCCAGCAGCACCCAGACAGGGGGAAATGTTGGCTACACCTTC. Translating gives CASSTQTGGNVGYTF.

This chain links TRBV7-2 with TRBJ1-4, with D unresolved. Germline CDR1 reads SGHTA; CDR2 reads FQGNSA. The CDR3 runs 13 residues. Trimming took 3 bases from V and 8 from J, leaving 10 bases between them. The CDR3 loop reads CASSFLFGEKLFF. The CDR3 DNA sequence: TGTGCCAGCAGCTTTCTGTTTGGGGAAAAACTGTTTTTT.

Of note for this clone: The junction departs from the called germline gene at one end, perhaps through a read error. The same CDR3 arises from other DNA sequences in this sample as well. The CDR3 spells CASSLAGGLYNEQFF. The CDR3 region has the DNA TGTGCCAGCAGCCTAGCGGGGGGGTTGTACAATGAGCAGTTCTTC. The V and J genes are TRBV7-9 and TRBJ2-1, with TRBD2 matching 12 bases. CDR1 and CDR2 from the germline V gene are SEHNR and FQNEAQ (reference sequence). The CDR3 sequence is 15 residues long.